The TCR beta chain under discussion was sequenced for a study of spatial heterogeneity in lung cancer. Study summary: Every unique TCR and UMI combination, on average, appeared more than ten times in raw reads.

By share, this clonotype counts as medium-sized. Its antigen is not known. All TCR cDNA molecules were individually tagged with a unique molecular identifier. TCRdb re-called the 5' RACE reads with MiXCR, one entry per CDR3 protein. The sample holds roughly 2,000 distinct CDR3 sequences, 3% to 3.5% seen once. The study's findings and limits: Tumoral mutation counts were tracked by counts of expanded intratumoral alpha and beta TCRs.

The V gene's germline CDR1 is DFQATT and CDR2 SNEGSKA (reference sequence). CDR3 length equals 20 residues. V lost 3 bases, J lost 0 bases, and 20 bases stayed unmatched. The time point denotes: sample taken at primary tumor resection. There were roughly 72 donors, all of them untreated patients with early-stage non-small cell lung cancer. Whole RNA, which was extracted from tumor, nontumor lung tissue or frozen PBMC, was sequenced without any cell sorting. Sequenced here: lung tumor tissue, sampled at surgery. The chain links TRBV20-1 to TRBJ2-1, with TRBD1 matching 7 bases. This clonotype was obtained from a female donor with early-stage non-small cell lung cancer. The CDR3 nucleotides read TGCAGTGCTAGCGCGCCCTTCGGACAGGAACAAAAGATCTCCTACAATGAGCAGTTCTTC. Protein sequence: CSASAPFGQEQKISYNEQFF.